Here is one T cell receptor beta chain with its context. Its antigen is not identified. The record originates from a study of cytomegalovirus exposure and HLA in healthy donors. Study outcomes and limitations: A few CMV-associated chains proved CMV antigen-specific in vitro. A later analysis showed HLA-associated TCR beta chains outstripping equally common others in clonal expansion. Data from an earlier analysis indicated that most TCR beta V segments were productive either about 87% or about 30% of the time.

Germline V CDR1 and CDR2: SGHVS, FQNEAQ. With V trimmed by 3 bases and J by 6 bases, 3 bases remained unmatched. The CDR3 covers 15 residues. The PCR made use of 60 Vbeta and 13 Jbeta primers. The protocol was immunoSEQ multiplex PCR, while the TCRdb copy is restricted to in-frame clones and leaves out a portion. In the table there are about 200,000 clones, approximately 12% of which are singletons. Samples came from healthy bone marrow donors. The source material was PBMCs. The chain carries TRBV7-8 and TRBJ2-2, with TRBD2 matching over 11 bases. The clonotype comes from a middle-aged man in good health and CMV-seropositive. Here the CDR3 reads CASSLSSGGAGELFF. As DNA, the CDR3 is TGTGCCAGCAGCTTGAGTAGCGGGGGGGCCGGGGAGCTGTTTTTT.